This T cell receptor beta chain stems from a study of blood T cell repertoires in COVID-19. In the study overall: The origin of the acute and convalescent COVID-19 samples was the United States, Italy and Spain. In each case, the material was cDNA or gDNA derived from T cells, B-cell-depleted T cells, or PBMCs.

In the authors' workflow: From reference gene primer amplification, estimates of nucleated cell counts were derived. This table comes from immunoSEQ multiplex PCR, and its TCRdb copy is limited to in-frame clones, with some not included. V and J calls and clone size are given by that table; D and trimming were obtained from the DNA. The sample has about 170,000 clones; roughly 86% are singletons. CDR3 size: 17 residues. The germline V gene has CDR1 SGHDT and CDR2 YYEEEE. V gave up 0 bases and J gave up 1 base; unmatched junction bases: 4. This clonotype was obtained from a middle-aged man who had recovered from COVID-19. Sequencing input: peripheral blood. V usage is TRBV5-6 and J usage is TRBJ2-7, with TRBD2 identical over 13 bases. The CDR3 DNA is TGTGCCAGCAGCTTGGGACTAGCGGGGGGTTGGTCCTACGAGCAGTACTTC. It specifies CASSLGLAGGWSYEQYF.